This paragraph covers one TCR beta chain sequence. The data originate from a study of blood T cell repertoires in COVID-19. Study at large: COVID-19 samples collected from the United States, Italy and Spain covered acute and convalescent phases. T cells, B-cell-depleted T cells, or PBMCs provided the cDNA or gDNA that served as material.

Original methodology: Amplification of reference gene primers provided the estimated nucleated cell counts. TCRdb keeps only in-frame clones here, not all; method: immunoSEQ multiplex PCR. V and J calls and clone size come straight from that table; D and trimming were deduced from the DNA. Of approximately 670,000 clones listed, approximately 90% are singletons. From germline, CDR1 is MNHEY and CDR2 SVGAGI. With 8 bases clipped from V and 5 bases from J, the junction kept 3 bases outside the gene matches. This CDR3 spans 12 amino acids. The sequenced material came from peripheral blood. This clonotype was obtained from a young woman with acute or convalescent COVID-19. The rearrangement joins TRBV6-5 to TRBJ1-5, with 7 bases fitting TRBD1. As DNA, the CDR3 is TGTGCCAGCGGGACAGAACATCAGCCCCAGCATTTT. It codes for CASGTEHQPQHF.